Listed here are 19 T cell receptor beta chains from one sample, sequenced in a study of T-cell memory formation after mild COVID-19. TCRdb itself ran the 5' RACE reads through MiXCR, one entry per CDR3 protein. The sample holds roughly 110,000 distinct CDR3 sequences, 14% seen once. What was sequenced was PBMCs or a T cell subset sorted from them (not recorded which). Receptor source: a man younger than 35 who had mild COVID-19 (a few samples of this study predate the infection). Cell type and time point are not known.

The V call is TRBV7-6, the J call TRBJ1-1; D might be TRBD1 (6 bases). Per germline, CDR1 SGHVS and CDR2 FNYEAQ. The CDR3 extends over 13 amino acids. Trimming shortened V by 3 bases and J by 8 bases, and 13 bases separated the two germline ends. The CDR3 sequence is CASSFGGRGEAFF. CDR3 sequence (DNA): TGTGCCAGCAGCTTCGGAGGAAGGGGGGAAGCTTTCTTT.

This clonotype was detected a few times. This rearrangement joins TRBV9 to TRBJ1-2; D not certain. The V and J ends lost 1 base and 2 bases respectively, with 6 bases between them. The germline CDR1 and CDR2 sequences are SGDLS and YYNGEE. The CDR3 length is 13 residues. For the CDR3, the DNA is TGTGCCAGCAGCGTATACAACAACTATGGCTACACCTTC. Translating it yields CASSVYNNYGYTF.

The V and J genes are TRBV5-1 and TRBJ1-1; TRBD1 aligns across 7 bases. J gave up 6 bases and V 5 bases, and 16 bases lay outside the gene matches. From germline, CDR1 is SGHRS and CDR2 YFSETQ. CDR3 size: 16 residues. CDR3 sequence reads: CASRSGQAIRDPEAFF. DNA for the CDR3: TGCGCCAGCAGATCTGGACAGGCCATTAGGGACCCTGAAGCTTTCTTT.

The chain combines TRBV7-9 with TRBJ2-2; 7 bases fit TRBD2. This CDR3 contains 23 residues. V lost 3 bases and J lost 4; bases outside the gene matches: 29. Per germline, CDR1 SEHNR and CDR2 FQNEAQ (reference sequence). The CDR3, as DNA: TGTGCCAGCAGCTTTAAAAGCCATTGGAGAGGTAGTGCGCGGGAGTCCTCCACCGGGGAGCTGTTTTTT. Amino acids: CASSFKSHWRGSARESSTGELFF.

The V call is TRBV4-1, the J call TRBJ2-7, with unresolved D. V was trimmed by 0 bases and J by 2 bases, leaving 11 bases between them. CDR3 size: 15 residues. Per germline, CDR1 MGHRA and CDR2 YSYEKL. CDR3 residues: CASSQEGRTAYEQYF. In DNA form, the CDR3 reads TGCGCCAGCAGCCAAGAAGGAAGAACCGCCTACGAGCAGTACTTC.

The chain carries TRBV9 and TRBJ1-2; 10 bases agree with TRBD1. The CDR3 spans 16 residues. CDR1 SGDLS and CDR2 YYNGEE come from the germline V gene. V lost 4 bases to trimming and J lost 3 bases; unmatched junction nucleotides: 9. DNA for the CDR3: TGTGCCAGCAGCCAGGACAGGGGGAGTGCAGACTATGGCTACACCTTC. It is translated as CASSQDRGSADYGYTF.

This clonotype has ten or more counts. V gene TRBV7-2 combines with J gene TRBJ1-2; D is possibly TRBD1 (5 bases). The V end was cut by 5 bases, the J end by 3 bases, with 13 bases between. From germline, CDR1 is SGHTA and CDR2 FQGNSA. The CDR3 extends over 14 amino acids. The CDR3 DNA reads TGTGCCAGCAGCCCAGGGACCTCGTACTATGGCTACACCTTC. This sequence encodes CASSPGTSYYGYTF. Looking up the rest from reference TRBV7-2 and TRBJ1-2 gives the full variable domain: GAGVSQSPSNKVTEKGKDVELRCDPISGHTALYWYRQSLGQGLEFLIYFQGNSAPDKSGLPSDRFSAERTGGSVSTLTIQRTQQEDSAVYLCASSPGTSYYGYTFGSGTRLTVV.

This clonotype was recorded a few times. The chain carries TRBV7-2 and TRBJ2-2; D remains ambiguous. With 5 bases removed from V and 3 bases from J, the gap between germline ends came to 4 bases. Germline V gene sequence: CDR1 SGHTA, CDR2 FQGNSA. CDR3 size: 12 residues. The CDR3 here is CASSLYTGELFF. As DNA, the CDR3 is TGTGCCAGCAGCCTATACACCGGGGAGCTGTTTTTT.

This clonotype was recorded at least ten times. The rearrangement uses TRBV4-3 and TRBJ2-1; tentatively, D is TRBD2 (5 bases). The CDR3 has 13 residues. The V gene lost 0 bases and the J gene lost 8 bases, with 8 bases spanning the gap. Germline assignment: CDR1 LGHNA and CDR2 YSLEER. In DNA, the CDR3 is TGCGCCAGCAGCCAAGATCCCGGGGATGAGCAGTTCTTC. Its protein is CASSQDPGDEQFF.

This clonotype was seen at least ten times. The genes are TRBV11-2 and TRBJ2-4; D is uncertain. The CDR3 is 11 amino acids. CDR1 is SGHAT, CDR2 FQNNGV, per germline. V shed 3 bases and J shed 9 bases, with 6 bases lying between them. DNA of the CDR3: TGTGCCAGCAGCTTGCTCGGCATTCAGTACTTC. Translating gives CASSLLGIQYF.

The rearrangement uses TRBV11-2 and TRBJ2-1; D is possibly TRBD2 (5 bases). V gave up 1 base and J gave up 10 bases, with 14 bases separating them. The CDR3 loop spans 14 amino acids. Germline V CDR1 and CDR2: SGHAT, FQNNGV. The CDR3 coding sequence is TGTGCCAGCAGCTTAGCCCCCGGACTTCAAGAGCAGTTCTTC. As protein: CASSLAPGLQEQFF.

The V call is TRBV6-1, the J call TRBJ2-2; no reliable D call. CDR1 MNHNS and CDR2 SASEGT come from the germline V gene. The CDR3 consists of 12 residues. The V end was cut by 8 bases, the J end by 7 bases, with 11 bases between. Here the CDR3 reads CASPGLLGELFF. For the CDR3, the DNA is TGTGCCAGCCCTGGGCTTCTCGGGGAGCTGTTTTTT.

This clonotype has more than one count but fewer than ten. The chain uses TRBV4-2 and TRBJ2-7; D perhaps matches TRBD1 (6 bases). V was pared by 3 bases and J by 3 bases, with 12 bases between. The CDR3 contains 14 residues. CDR1 and CDR2 from the germline V gene are LGHNA and YNFKEQ. The DNA for the CDR3 is TGTGCCAGCAGCCAGTATGGGGGCATCTACGAGCAGTACTTC. Translating it yields CASSQYGGIYEQYF.

This clonotype has just a few counts. The J gene is TRBJ2-7, the V gene TRBV3-1; no definite D call. The length of the CDR3 is 15 residues. Germline V gene lookup returns CDR1 LGHDT and CDR2 YNNKEL (reference sequence). V was shortened by 4 bases and J by 0 bases, with 13 bases between the two germline ends. This CDR3 reads CASSPRVARSYEQYF. Here the CDR3 DNA reads TGTGCCAGCAGCCCCCGGGTAGCACGCTCCTACGAGCAGTACTTC.

Ten or more counts support this clonotype. CDR3 amino acids: CASSLLTASSYEQYF. CDR3 bases: TGCGCCAGCAGCTTGCTTACGGCCAGCTCCTACGAGCAGTACTTC. The V call is TRBV5-1, the J call TRBJ2-7; the D is unclear. Trimming shortened V by 1 base and J by 0 bases, and 11 bases separated the two germline ends. The CDR3 runs 15 residues. Germline V gene lookup returns CDR1 SGHRS and CDR2 YFSETQ.

J is TRBJ2-3 and V is TRBV27; D is undetermined. The CDR3 contains 14 residues. Germline CDR1 reads MNHEY; CDR2 reads SMNVEV (reference sequence). V lost 3 bases to trimming and J lost 1 base, with 8 bases between them. The CDR3 sequence is CASSFTARTDTQYF. For the CDR3, the DNA is TGTGCCAGCAGTTTTACAGCCCGCACAGATACGCAGTATTTT.

This clonotype was seen ten or more times. This chain joins TRBV7-9 and TRBJ2-7, with 8 bases fitting TRBD2. V was pared by 5 bases and J by 2 bases, with 8 bases of the junction left unmatched. Germline CDR1 reads SEHNR; CDR2 reads FQNEAQ (reference sequence). This CDR3 comprises 15 residues. CDR3 sequence reads: CASSPTGGAAYEQYF. CDR3 coding DNA: TGTGCCAGCAGCCCTACCGGGGGGGCCGCCTACGAGCAGTACTTC.

This clonotype was detected only a few times. The V and J genes are TRBV4-3 and TRBJ1-1; 10 nucleotides match TRBD1. The germline V gene has CDR1 LGHNA and CDR2 YSLEER. The CDR3 has 16 amino acids. Losses at the gene ends were 2 bases for V and 2 bases for J; bases not matched to a gene: 5. The CDR3 protein is CASSQRDRGFNTEAFF. The DNA of the CDR3 is TGCGCCAGCAGCCAAAGGGACAGGGGCTTCAACACTGAAGCTTTCTTT.

The rearrangement uses TRBV7-9 and TRBJ2-3; a possible D gene is TRBD1 (5 bases). CDR1 is SEHNR and CDR2 is FQNEAQ in the germline V gene (reference sequence). The length of the CDR3 is 14 residues. V shed 6 bases and J shed 4 bases, with 14 bases lying between them. In DNA, the CDR3 is TGTGCCAGCAGGGTCAGGGATTGGGCAGATACGCAGTATTTT. It is translated as CASRVRDWADTQYF.